This T cell receptor (beta chain) was recorded in a study of T cells after posttransplantation cyclophosphamide. The naive gate required viable CD3+CD4+ or CD3+CD8+ cells with CCR7+CD45RA+CD45RO-CD95-CD27+CD28+ phenotype. TCRdb's table, derived via immunoSEQ multiplex PCR, lists solely in-frame clones and lacks some. The sample has approximately 21,000 clones, 95% to 99% seen once. V gave up 0 bases and J gave up 3 bases; unmatched junction bases: 6. This CDR3 contains 16 residues. Germline V lookup: CDR1 SNHLY, CDR2 FYNNEI. This TCR was recovered from a man in his forties in good health, CMV-negative, and a related stem cell transplant donor. The rearrangement links TRBV2 to TRBJ1-2, with TRBD1 matching 8 bases. The source material was naive CD8+ T cells sorted from PBMCs. The CDR3 coding sequence is TGTGCCAGCAGTGAAGCGAGGGACAGGAACGACTATGGCTACACCTTC. Its protein product is CASSEARDRNDYGYTF.